This T cell receptor beta chain was captured by sequencing in a study of T cells in Graves' hyperthyroidism and ophthalmopathy. TCR beta CDR3 regions were amplified from RNA. In the first-round RT-PCR of the TCR CDR3, the HTBI primer set was used. In TCRdb, the multiplex PCR reads were re-called with MiXCR into one record per CDR3 protein. The data contain about 720,000 distinct CDR3 sequences, roughly 17% of them seen just once; the ten biggest clones take up around 8.1%. PBMCs came from around 10 ml fresh peripheral blood. CDR3 length equals 14 residues. Germline CDR1 is MNHNY and CDR2 is SVGAGI (reference sequence). Between the trimmed V and J ends, which lost 2 bases and 13 bases, there was a span of 19 bases.

Sequencing was carried out using blood. The TCR was taken from a man between 18 and 29 years old with Graves' hyperthyroidism. The chain uses TRBV6-6 and TRBJ2-3; possibly TRBD2 for D (6 bases). The chain's CDR3 is CASSYRLTSGWEYF. The CDR3 DNA is TGTGCCAGCAGTTACCGATTGACTAGTGGGTGGGAGTATTTT.